Here is one T cell receptor (beta chain) with its context. The antigen remains unidentified. From germline, CDR1 is SGHTA and CDR2 FQGNSA. V lost 2 bases and J lost 4, with 15 bases in between. This CDR3 comprises 16 residues. TCRdb called the 5' RACE reads again in MiXCR, with one record for every CDR3 protein. The sample records nearly 350,000 distinct CDR3 sequences, approximately 12% being singletons. The data are from a study of T-cell memory formation after mild COVID-19. Whole-study findings and limits: The main location of contracting CD4+ clones was CM and EM, and that of contracting CD8+ clones was EMRA. What remained unconfirmed was the SARS-CoV-2 specificity of second-wave clones peaking on day 37.

V usage is TRBV7-2 and J usage is TRBJ2-1; D tentatively reads TRBD1 or TRBD2 (5 bases each). Material: PBMCs or a T cell subset sorted from them (not recorded which). The receptor was isolated from a man aged 18 to 35 who had mild COVID-19 (a few samples of this study predate the infection). Cell type and time point are not known. The CDR3 DNA reads as TGTGCCAGCAGCTTAAGTGTGGGGACCGTTTACAATGAGCAGTTCTTC. This translates into CASSLSVGTVYNEQFF.